This TCR beta chain was recorded in a study of blood T cell repertoires in COVID-19. TCRdb keeps only in-frame clones here, not all; method: immunoSEQ multiplex PCR. The table records some 260,000 clones, around 88% of them present only once. The sample comprised PBMCs or T cells enriched from blood (not recorded which). This TCR was sampled from a man aged 40-50 years who had recovered from COVID-19.

The CDR3 DNA sequence: TGTGCCAGCAGGGAGCGGGGTAACAATGAGCAGTTCTTC. Protein product: CASRERGNNEQFF. The V gene is TRBV28, the J gene TRBJ2-1; 7 bases are shared with TRBD2. The CDR3 has 13 amino acids. The germline gives CDR1 MDHEN, CDR2 SYDVKM. The ends lost 6 bases at V and 5 bases at J; junction bases unmatched: 4.